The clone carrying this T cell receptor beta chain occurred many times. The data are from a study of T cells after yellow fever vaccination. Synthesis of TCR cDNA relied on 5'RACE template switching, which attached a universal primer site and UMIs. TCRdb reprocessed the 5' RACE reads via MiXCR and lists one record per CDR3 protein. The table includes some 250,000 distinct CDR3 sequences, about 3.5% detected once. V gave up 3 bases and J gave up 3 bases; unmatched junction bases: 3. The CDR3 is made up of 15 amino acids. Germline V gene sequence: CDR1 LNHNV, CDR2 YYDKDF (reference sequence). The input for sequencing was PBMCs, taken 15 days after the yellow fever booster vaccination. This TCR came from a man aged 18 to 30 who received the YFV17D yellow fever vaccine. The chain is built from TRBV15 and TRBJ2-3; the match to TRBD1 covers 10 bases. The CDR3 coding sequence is TGTGCCACCAGCAGGGGACAGGGGACAACAGATACGCAGTATTTT. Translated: CATSRGQGTTDTQYF.